This T cell receptor (beta chain) was sequenced during a study of vaccination and CD4 T cells after COVID-19. At the level of the study: SARS-CoV-2 positivity in convalescent patients was established by nasal swab PCR; under ten had mild and one severe disease. Overlapping spike peptides of SARS-CoV-2, HCoV-NL63, HCoV-OC43 and HCoV-229E were used, and cells were stimulated with them.

Cultured CD4+ T cells had their DNA profiled by the Oncomine TCR Beta short-read assay. TCRdb redid the calling of the PCR reads with MiXCR, one entry per CDR3 protein. The table shows approximately 15,000 distinct CDR3 sequences, with around 30% occurring only once. Trimming stripped 2 bases from V and 9 bases from J, with 10 bases between. This CDR3 has 12 residues. Of note for this clonotype: Its antigen is not known.

Described treatment: roughly ten-day PBMC culture with coronavirus spike peptide pools or control peptides (ViraFEST assay). This chain links TRBV12-3 or TRBV12-4 with TRBJ1-1; the D is unclear. This TCR was sampled from a human donor with COVID-19. What was sequenced was cultured CD4+ T cells from blood. Here the CDR3 reads CASSLSPGKAFF. The CDR3, as DNA: TGTGCCAGCAGTTTATCCCCGGGGAAAGCTTTCTTT.